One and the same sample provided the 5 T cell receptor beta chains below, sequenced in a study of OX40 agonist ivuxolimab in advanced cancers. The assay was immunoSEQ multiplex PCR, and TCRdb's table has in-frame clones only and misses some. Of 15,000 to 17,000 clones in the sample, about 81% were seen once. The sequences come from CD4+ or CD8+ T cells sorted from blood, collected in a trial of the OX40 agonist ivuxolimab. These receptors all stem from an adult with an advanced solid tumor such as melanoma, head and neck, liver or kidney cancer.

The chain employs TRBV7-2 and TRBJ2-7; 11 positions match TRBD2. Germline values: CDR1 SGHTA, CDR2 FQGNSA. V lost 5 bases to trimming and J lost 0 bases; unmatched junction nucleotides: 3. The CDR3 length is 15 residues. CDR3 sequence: CASSRSGGDSYEQYF. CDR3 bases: TGTGCCAGCAGCCGTAGCGGGGGGGACTCCTACGAGCAGTACTTC. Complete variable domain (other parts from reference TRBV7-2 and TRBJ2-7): GAGVSQSPSNKVTEKGKDVELRCDPISGHTALYWYRQSLGQGLEFLIYFQGNSAPDKSGLPSDRFSAERTGGSVSTLTIQRTQQEDSAVYLCASSRSGGDSYEQYFGPGTRLTVT.

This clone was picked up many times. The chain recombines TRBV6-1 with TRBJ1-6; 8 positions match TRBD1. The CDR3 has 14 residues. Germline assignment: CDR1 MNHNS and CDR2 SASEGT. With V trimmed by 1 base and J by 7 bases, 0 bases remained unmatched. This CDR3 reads CASSEGTGNSPLHF. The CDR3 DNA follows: TGTGCCAGCAGTGAAGGGACAGGGAATTCACCCCTCCACTTT.

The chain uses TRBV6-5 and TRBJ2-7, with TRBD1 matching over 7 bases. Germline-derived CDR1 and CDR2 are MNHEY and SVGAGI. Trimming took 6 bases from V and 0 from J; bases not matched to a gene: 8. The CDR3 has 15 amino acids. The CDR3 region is CASSPGTASSYEQYF. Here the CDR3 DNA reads TGTGCCAGCAGCCCCGGGACAGCGAGCTCCTACGAGCAGTACTTC.

The CDR3 nucleotides are TGTGCCAGCAGCTTATTTAGCAGGGACAGCGAAGAGACCCAGTACTTC. This encodes CASSLFSRDSEETQYF. The chain is built from TRBV11-3 and TRBJ2-5, with 7 positions matching TRBD1. Germline CDR1 and CDR2: SGHNT and YENEEA. V shed 2 bases, J shed 3 bases, and the junction held 9 bases outside the gene matches. The CDR3 totals 16 residues.

CDR3 sequence (DNA): TGTGCCAGCAGCTTAGCGGATAGGACCTACGAGCAGTACTTC. The encoded protein is CASSLADRTYEQYF. The chain employs TRBV7-9 and TRBJ2-7; D ambiguous. Germline-derived CDR1 and CDR2 are SEHNR and FQNEAQ (reference sequence). V shed 0 bases and J shed 2 bases, with 8 bases lying between them. This CDR3 contains 14 residues.